This TCR beta chain was sequenced for a study of blood T cells in healthy people across ages. Study outcomes and limitations: The long-lived group displayed more naive CD4+ cells, plus higher diversity, than the aged donors did. Older individuals had lower TCR beta diversity per million T cells (the decline was roughly linear).

A minimum of 7 million PBMCs was isolated per sample. Worth noting for this clonotype: The antigen remains unidentified.

The CDR3 is 13 residues long. Germline V gene lookup returns CDR1 MGHDK and CDR2 SYGVNS. V was clipped by 6 bases and J by 6 bases; unmatched bases: 7. For the second PCR, which ran for about 7 to 12 cycles, a sample-barcoded 5' primer and a J-beta primer mix were used. TCRdb re-analysed the 5' RACE reads in MiXCR, keeping a single row per CDR3 protein. The sample shows about 670,000 distinct CDR3 sequences, about 50% of them seen only once. Sequenced input: blood. The V gene is TRBV25-1, the J gene TRBJ1-2; 7 bases fit TRBD1. This TCR was recovered from a woman older than 75 in good health. Written as DNA, the CDR3 is TGTGCCAGCAGGGGTCTGACAGGGAATGGCTACACCTTC. This codes for CASRGLTGNGYTF.